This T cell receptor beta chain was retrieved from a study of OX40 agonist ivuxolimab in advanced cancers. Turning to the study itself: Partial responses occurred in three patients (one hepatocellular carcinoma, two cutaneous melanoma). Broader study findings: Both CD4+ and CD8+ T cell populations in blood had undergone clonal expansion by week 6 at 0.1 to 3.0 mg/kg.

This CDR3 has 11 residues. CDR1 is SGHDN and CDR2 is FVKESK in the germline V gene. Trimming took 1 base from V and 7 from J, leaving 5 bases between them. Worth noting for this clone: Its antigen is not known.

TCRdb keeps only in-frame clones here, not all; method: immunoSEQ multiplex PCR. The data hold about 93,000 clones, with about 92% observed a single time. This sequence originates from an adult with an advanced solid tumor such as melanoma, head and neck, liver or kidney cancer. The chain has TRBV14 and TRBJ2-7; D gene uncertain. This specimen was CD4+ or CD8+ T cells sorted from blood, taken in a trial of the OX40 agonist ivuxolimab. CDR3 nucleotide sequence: TGTGCCAGCAGCCAAGGGCTAGAGCAGTACTTC. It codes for CASSQGLEQYF. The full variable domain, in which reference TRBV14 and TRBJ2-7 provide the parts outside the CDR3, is EAGVTQFPSHSVIEKGQTVTLRCDPISGHDNLYWYRRVMGKEIKFLLHFVKESKQDESGMPNNRFLAERTGGTYSTLKVQPAELEDSGVYFCASSQGLEQYFGPGTRLTVT.